This TCR beta chain was recovered during a study of Ad26.COV2.S vaccination and SARS-CoV-2 variants. This CDR3 has 11 amino acids. The V end was cut by 5 bases, the J end by 8 bases, with 9 bases between. Germline values: CDR1 SEHNR, CDR2 FQNEAQ (reference sequence). The method was immunoSEQ multiplex PCR; TCRdb's version includes in-frame clones alone and lacks a portion of them. This table holds roughly 420,000 clones, approximately 89% found once. Treatment of the sample: around 19 received Ad26.COV2.S at low or high dose, single or two shots; five or six received placebo; per-sample allocation not given. Collection of samples fell on day 63 after the first vaccine or placebo injection.

Material: peripheral blood, obtained in a trial of Ad26.COV2.S vaccine versus placebo. The chain has TRBV7-9 and TRBJ1-2, with D unresolved. The receptor was derived from a person between 18 and 65 years old who received the Ad26.COV2.S COVID-19 vaccine or a placebo. CDR3 nucleotide sequence: TGTGCCAGCAGCGCCGTTCGGGGCTACACCTTC. It encodes CASSAVRGYTF.